Listed below are T cell receptor beta chains from one sample, sequenced in a study of T cell responses to AZD1222 COVID-19 vaccine. The table came from immunoSEQ multiplex PCR; TCRdb's copy has only in-frame clones and leaves some out. The table records about 39,000 clones, about 92% of them present only once. The sequencing here drew on peripheral blood, taken 28 days after the second AZD1222 dose. These receptors were obtained from an adult who received the AZD1222 COVID-19 vaccine. CDR3s include the opening cysteine and the closing phenylalanine or tryptophan. A D gene is named only where the DNA matches it firmly. Not every row has a clone size; where given, it reads once, few, many or a size class.

>TRBJ1-4|TRBV12-5|NA|NA
TGTGCTAGTGGTTTGGGGGCAGCTGAAAAACTGTTTTTT
CASGLGAAEKLFF
>TRBJ2-7|TRBV6-5|TRBD2|NA
TGTGCCAGCAGTCTCACAGCGGGGGAAGCCTACGAGCAGTACTTC
CASSLTAGEAYEQYF
>TRBJ1-5|TRBV2|TRBD1|NA
TGTGCCAGCAGTGGGGACAGGGGAGATCAGCCCCAGCATTTT
CASSGDRGDQPQHF
>TRBJ2-7|TRBV7-2|NA|NA
TGTGCCAGCAGCCCCAGCCCGAACTACGAGCAGTACTTC
CASSPSPNYEQYF
>TRBJ1-1|TRBV7-9|TRBD1|few
TGTGCCAGCAGCTTAGACCCCAGGACAGGGTACACTGAAGCTTTCTTT
CASSLDPRTGYTEAFF
>TRBJ1-1|TRBV5-1|TRBD1|NA
TGCGCCAGCAGCACGGATTTGACAGGGCTGAACACTGAAGCTTTCTTT
CASSTDLTGLNTEAFF
>TRBJ1-4|TRBV19|NA|once
TGTGCCAGTAGTAAGGACAGCTCAACTAATGAAAAACTGTTTTTT
CASSKDSSTNEKLFF
>TRBJ1-1|TRBV19|NA|NA
TGTGCCAGTCACGGACGTAACACTGAAGCTTTCTTT
CASHGRNTEAFF
>TRBJ2-7|TRBV11-3|NA|NA
TGTGCCAGCAGCCGAACAGGGTTCCACGAGCAGTACTTC
CASSRTGFHEQYF
>TRBJ2-1|TRBV15|TRBD2|NA
TGTGCCACCAGCGGGGGACTAGCCACGATTGAGCAGTTCTTC
CATSGGLATIEQFF
>TRBJ1-3|TRBV4-1|NA|few
TGCGCCAGCAGCCGTATCGGAGTGTCTGGAAACACCATATATTTT
CASSRIGVSGNTIYF
>TRBJ1-1|TRBV19|NA|NA
TGTGCCAGTAGTATTGCCGGTAGAGGTGAAGCTTTCTTT
CASSIAGRGEAFF
>TRBJ2-3|TRBV3-1/TRBV3-2|TRBD2|NA
TGTGCCAGCAGCCAAGATCGGGGCGGGGGGGACGATACGCAGTATTTT
CASSQDRGGGDDTQYF
>TRBJ1-1|TRBV7-9|NA|NA
TGTGCCAGCAGCTTAGAAGCCAGGGGCACTGAAGCTTTCTTT
CASSLEARGTEAFF
>TRBJ1-6|TRBV5-5|NA|NA
TGTGCCAGCAGCTTGGGGGTGACCAGTAATTCACCCCTCCACTTT
CASSLGVTSNSPLHF
>TRBJ2-3|TRBV19|TRBD1|NA
TGTGCCAGTAGTAGTCCCGCAGGGGGCATTTCAGATACGCAGTATTTT
CASSSPAGGISDTQYF
>TRBJ1-5|TRBV6-5|NA|NA
TGTGCCTCACATCGGGGGAGCAATCAGCCCCAGCATTTT
CASHRGSNQPQHF
>TRBJ1-4|TRBV2|NA|NA
TGTGCCAGCATGAGGGGGTTGACTAATGAAAAACTGTTTTTT
CASMRGLTNEKLFF
>TRBJ1-2|TRBV1|NA|once
TGCACCAGCAGCCAAGATGAGGAGCCTAACTATGGCTACACCTTC
CTSSQDEEPNYGYTF
>TRBJ2-2|TRBV19|NA|NA
TGTGCCAGTAGTATCGGCTCCACCGGGGAGCTGTTTTTT
CASSIGSTGELFF
>TRBJ2-1|TRBV18|TRBD1|NA
TGTGCCAGCTCAGACCGGGACAGGCTAGGCAATGAGCAGTTCTTC
CASSDRDRLGNEQFF
>TRBJ2-3|TRBV4-3|NA|NA
TGCGCCAGCAGCCGGGATTTCGGAGATACGCAGTATTTT
CASSRDFGDTQYF